Described below is a single T cell receptor beta chain sequence and its context. These data originate in a study of T cell responses to AZD1222 COVID-19 vaccine. Sequenced by immunoSEQ multiplex PCR; TCRdb stores in-frame clones only, minus some. Here the sample spans about 160,000 clones, 91% being singletons. CDR1 is MNHEY, CDR2 SVGAGI, per germline. With 6 bases clipped from V and 7 bases from J, the junction kept 11 bases outside the gene matches. The CDR3 length is 14 residues. Material: peripheral blood, obtained on day 0 of AZD1222 vaccination. This clonotype originated in an adult in good health. The J gene is TRBJ2-7, the V gene TRBV6-5; 8 bases are a match to TRBD1. CDR3: CASRRTAGGREQYF. For the CDR3, the DNA is TGTGCCAGCAGACGAACCGCAGGGGGCCGGGAGCAGTACTTC.